The 30 T cell receptor beta chains below come from one sample, sequenced in a study of chemoradiotherapy in HPV16-positive cancers. Produced via immunoSEQ multiplex PCR; TCRdb's table is partial and in-frame only. Seen here are approximately 13,000 clones, 60% to 75% observed once, and the top ten hold around 7.8%. This specimen was acquired from a patient who underwent chemoradiotherapy. Source of these receptors: a human donor with HPV-associated anogenital cancer.

This clone was found a few times. J is TRBJ2-7 and V is TRBV4-1, with D possibly being TRBD1 or TRBD2 (6 bases each). Germline V CDR1 and CDR2: MGHRA, YSYEKL. The CDR3 consists of 14 residues. V lost 4 bases and J lost 7, with 17 bases in between. Here the CDR3 DNA reads TGCGCCAGCAGCCCGGCGCAGGGGACTGATGAGCAGTACTTC. Its translation is CASSPAQGTDEQYF.

The chain links TRBV20-1 to TRBJ2-7; D is unclear. Germline CDR1 is DFQATT and CDR2 is SNEGSKA (reference sequence). V lost 1 base, J lost 3 bases, and 4 bases lay in between. This CDR3 spans 11 amino acids. Written as DNA, the CDR3 is TGCAGTGCTAGAGCGGACTACGAGCAGTACTTC. Residues: CSARADYEQYF.

The chain recombines TRBV12-5 with TRBJ2-1; 9 bases fit TRBD2. In germline, CDR1 is LGHNT, CDR2 FRNRAP. J was trimmed by 0 bases and V by 0 bases; bases with no gene match: 12. This CDR3 has 20 residues. The CDR3 is CASGLVGLGAGGYSYNEQFF. CDR3 DNA: TGTGCTAGTGGTTTGGTAGGGTTAGGAGCGGGAGGTTACTCCTACAATGAGCAGTTCTTC.

CDR3 DNA sequence: TGTGCCAGCAGCTCAGGACAGCCCACTACAGAAGAGACCCAGTACTTC. It translates to CASSSGQPTTEETQYF. The chain has TRBV5-4 and TRBJ2-5; D may be TRBD1 (6 bases). This CDR3 has 16 residues. Germline CDR1 SGHNT, CDR2 YYREEE (reference sequence). The ends were cut back, 3 bases at V and 3 bases at J, with 18 bases in the middle. Complete variable domain (other parts from reference TRBV5-4 and TRBJ2-5): ETGVTQSPTHLIKTRGQQVTLRCSSQSGHNTVSWYQQALGQGPQFIFQYYREEENGRGNFPPRFSGLQFPNYSSELNVNALELDDSALYLCASSSGQPTTEETQYFGPGTRLLVL.

V and J are TRBV7-9 and TRBJ2-1; unclear D gene. CDR3 length: 12 amino acids. Per germline, CDR1 SEHNR and CDR2 FQNEAQ (reference sequence). V lost 3 bases to trimming and J lost 7 bases, with 7 bases between them. CDR3 residues: CASSFFLNEQFF. The CDR3 nucleotides read TGTGCCAGCAGCTTTTTTTTGAATGAGCAGTTCTTC.

This chain connects TRBV4-2 to TRBJ2-1, with TRBD2 identical over 11 bases. The germline CDR1 and CDR2 sequences are LGHNA and YNFKEQ. With 1 base clipped from V and 7 bases from J, the junction kept 9 bases outside the gene matches. The CDR3 spans 17 residues. DNA for the CDR3: TGTGCCAGCAGCCAAGTGGGAACTAGCGGGAGTTCAAATGAGCAGTTCTTC. It is translated as CASSQVGTSGSSNEQFF.

V is TRBV18 and J is TRBJ2-3; TRBD2 is a possible D gene (5 bases). Trimming pared 6 bases from V and 2 bases from J, leaving 9 bases between. There are 13 residues in the CDR3. Germline V gene lookup returns CDR1 KGHSH and CDR2 LQKENI. In nucleotides, the CDR3 is TGTGCCAGCTCCCGAGGGTACACAGATACGCAGTATTTT. Amino acid sequence: CASSRGYTDTQYF.

This chain joins TRBV14 and TRBJ2-1; TRBD1 matches at 9 bases. The CDR3 contains 15 residues. The junction had 3 bases not matched to a gene; V was cut back by 2 bases and J by 4 bases. The germline V gene encodes CDR1 SGHDN and CDR2 FVKESK. The CDR3 is CASSQSGTGYNEQFF. In DNA, the CDR3 is TGTGCCAGCAGCCAATCCGGGACAGGGTACAATGAGCAGTTCTTC.

The V call is TRBV27, the J call TRBJ1-1; no definite D call. The germline gives CDR1 MNHEY, CDR2 SMNVEV (reference sequence). The CDR3 has 14 amino acids. V gave up 0 bases and J gave up 7 bases, with 12 bases separating them. The CDR3 region has the DNA TGTGCCAGCAGTTTATCTTTTGATCTTAATGAAGCTTTCTTT. It codes for CASSLSFDLNEAFF.

The chain employs TRBV27 and TRBJ2-3; no clear D. The length of the CDR3 is 13 residues. Germline CDR1 reads MNHEY; CDR2 reads SMNVEV (reference sequence). V lost 8 bases, J lost 2 bases, and 11 bases lay in between. The CDR3 loop reads CASPWVPTDTQYF. In DNA, the CDR3 is TGTGCCAGCCCGTGGGTGCCCACAGATACGCAGTATTTT.

This rearrangement joins TRBV5-1 to TRBJ2-1; 12 bases fit TRBD2. The ends lost 6 bases at V and 5 bases at J; junction bases unmatched: 3. The germline CDR1 and CDR2 sequences are SGHRS and YFSETQ. The CDR3 length is 14 residues. The CDR3 bases are TGCGCCAGCACGGGACTAGCGGGTCACAATGAGCAGTTCTTC. This gives the protein CASTGLAGHNEQFF. Based on the CDR3 plus reference TRBV5-1 and TRBJ2-1, the full variable domain is KAGVTQTPRYLIKTRGQQVTLSCSPISGHRSVSWYQQTPGQGLQFLFEYFSETQRNKGNFPGRFSGRQFSNSRSEMNVSTLELGDSALYLCASTGLAGHNEQFFGPGTRLTVL.

The rearrangement joins TRBV28 to TRBJ2-7; 12 bases line up with TRBD2. Germline V gene lookup returns CDR1 MDHEN and CDR2 SYDVKM. The junction had 10 bases not matched to a gene; V was cut back by 10 bases and J by 6 bases. CDR3 length: 14 amino acids. CDR3 coding DNA: TGTGCCACCAAGGGGACTAGCGGGCCCTCCGAGCAGTACTTC. Protein sequence: CATKGTSGPSEQYF.

This clone was detected only a few times. V is TRBV2 and J is TRBJ1-1; D is unclear. Trimming left V 6 bases short and J 2 bases short, with 16 bases between. CDR1 is SNHLY and CDR2 is FYNNEI in the germline V gene. The CDR3 is 15 amino acids. The CDR3 sequence is CASRLKPGINTEAFF. CDR3 in DNA: TGTGCCAGCAGACTTAAACCAGGAATCAACACTGAAGCTTTCTTT.

This clone appeared a single time. This chain links TRBV28 with TRBJ2-1; 11 positions match TRBD2. CDR1 is MDHEN and CDR2 is SYDVKM in the germline V gene. The CDR3 spans 17 residues. The J segment lost 5 bases and the V segment lost 2 bases, leaving 8 bases of the junction unmatched. The CDR3 coding sequence is TGTGCCAGCAGTTTACTAGCGGGAGGCATAGGACACAATGAGCAGTTCTTC. It encodes CASSLLAGGIGHNEQFF.

This clone has more than one count but fewer than ten. The rearrangement uses TRBV11-2 and TRBJ2-4; 10 bases agree with TRBD2. CDR3 length: 17 amino acids. Germline values: CDR1 SGHAT, CDR2 FQNNGV. V shed 4 bases and J 1 base; nucleotides not matched to a gene: 7. DNA for the CDR3: TGTGCCAGCAGCTCGACGGGACTAGCGACGGCCAAAAACATTCAGTACTTC. Protein sequence: CASSSTGLATAKNIQYF.

The rearrangement links TRBV4-3 to TRBJ2-3; perhaps TRBD2 as D (6 bases). Deletions cut 0 bases from V and 1 base from J, with 11 bases between. The CDR3 contains 16 residues. Germline V gives CDR1 LGHNA, CDR2 YSLEER. DNA for the CDR3: TGCGCCAGCAGCCAAGATAGGGCTAGCGGCACAGATACGCAGTATTTT. It yields the protein CASSQDRASGTDTQYF.

The chain carries TRBV27 and TRBJ2-5; 9 bases match TRBD1. Germline V CDR1 and CDR2: MNHEY, SMNVEV (reference sequence). This CDR3 comprises 16 residues. The trim removed 0 bases at V and 5 bases at J, leaving 7 bases unmatched. CDR3 sequence reads: CASSLSPGTGYETQYF. The CDR3 DNA reads as TGTGCCAGCAGTTTATCCCCAGGGACAGGGTACGAGACCCAGTACTTC.

This clone was seen once. The CDR3 region has the DNA TGTGCCAGCAGCGTACAAGCGGGAGGGTCGATTGAGCAGTTCTTC. It encodes CASSVQAGGSIEQFF. The V call is TRBV9, the J call TRBJ2-1; 10 nucleotides align to TRBD2. Germline-derived CDR1 and CDR2 are SGDLS and YYNGEE. The CDR3 has 15 amino acids. Trimming took 1 base from V and 9 from J; bases not matched to a gene: 7.

This sequence joins TRBV6-4 and TRBJ2-3; D is undetermined. The CDR3 is made up of 15 amino acids. In germline, CDR1 is MRHNA, CDR2 SNTAGT. Trimming took 4 bases from V and 4 from J, leaving 15 bases between them. Here the CDR3 DNA reads TGTGCCAGCAGTGGGGGTCCTGCGAAGGCAGATACGCAGTATTTT. Translating gives CASSGGPAKADTQYF.

This chain connects TRBV7-2 to TRBJ2-1; 9 nucleotides align to TRBD2. Germline-derived CDR1 and CDR2 are SGHTA and FQGNSA. Trimming took 4 bases from V and 4 from J; bases not matched to a gene: 5. The CDR3 length is 15 residues. As DNA, the CDR3 is TGTGCCAGCAGCTCCCGCGGGGGGGGGTACAATGAGCAGTTCTTC. Translated, it gives CASSSRGGGYNEQFF.

The rearrangement joins TRBV7-9 to TRBJ1-2; a possible D gene is TRBD1 (6 bases). With 5 bases removed from V and 4 bases from J, the gap between germline ends came to 23 bases. This CDR3 has 17 amino acids. Germline V gene lookup returns CDR1 SEHNR and CDR2 FQNEAQ (reference sequence). The DNA of the CDR3 is TGTGCCAGCAGCCCCGGCGATGGGGGGCTATTAACCTATGGCTACACCTTC. Its translation: CASSPGDGGLLTYGYTF.

This clone was picked up one time. This chain connects TRBV5-6 to TRBJ2-2; TRBD1 or TRBD2 may be the D gene (5 bases each). This CDR3 has 14 amino acids. Trimming left V 0 bases short and J 6 bases short, with 9 bases between. Germline V gene data show CDR1 as SGHDT and CDR2 as YYEEEE. In nucleotides, the CDR3 is TGTGCCAGCAGCTTGGATAGGGACCCCGGGGAGCTGTTTTTT. It yields the protein CASSLDRDPGELFF.

CDR3 sequence: CASSVEMGGGSAGYTF. Written as DNA, the CDR3 is TGTGCCAGCAGCGTAGAAATGGGGGGTGGGAGTGCCGGCTACACCTTC. The chain couples TRBV9 to TRBJ1-2; a weak D match, TRBD1 (5 bases). Germline V gene sequence: CDR1 SGDLS, CDR2 YYNGEE. The CDR3 is 16 amino acids. Trimming took 0 bases from V and 8 from J, leaving 20 bases between them.

This clone was counted once. The gene calls are TRBV5-6 and TRBJ2-5; 9 bases are shared with TRBD1. The J call is in doubt because the DNA end fits TRBJ2-7 better. Germline V gene data show CDR1 as SGHDT and CDR2 as YYEEEE. The CDR3 contains 14 residues. CDR3 region: CASSFGTGSSEQYF. The CDR3 nucleotides are TGTGCCAGCAGCTTCGGGACAGGGAGTTCCGAGCAGTACTTC.

The V call is TRBV7-8, the J call TRBJ2-7; a weak D match, TRBD1 (5 bases). Germline assignment: CDR1 SGHVS and CDR2 FQNEAQ. The V end was cut by 1 base, the J end by 2 bases, with 9 bases between. The CDR3 runs 14 residues. The CDR3 bases are TGTGCCAGCAGCTTAGGTCCAGGGCCCTACGAGCAGTACTTC. Its protein product is CASSLGPGPYEQYF.

The gene calls are TRBV2 and TRBJ1-3; unclear D gene. There are 12 residues in the CDR3. In germline, CDR1 is SNHLY, CDR2 FYNNEI. Trimming stripped 6 bases from V and 0 bases from J, with 3 bases between. CDR3 sequence: CASRNSGNTIYF. The CDR3 coding sequence is TGTGCCAGCAGGAACTCTGGAAACACCATATATTTT.

V is TRBV5-5 and J is TRBJ2-7; TRBD2 matches 7 bases. J was trimmed by 2 bases and V by 2 bases; bases with no gene match: 4. CDR1 and CDR2 from the germline V gene are SGHKS and YYEKEE (reference sequence). The CDR3 extends over 14 amino acids. CDR3 region: CASSLAGSPYEQYF. The DNA of the CDR3 is TGTGCCAGCAGCTTAGCGGGATCTCCCTACGAGCAGTACTTC.

The gene calls are TRBV6-5 and TRBJ2-2; TRBD2 might be the D (5 bases). This CDR3 comprises 12 residues. CDR1 and CDR2 (germline): MNHEY, SVGAGI. The ends were cut back, 5 bases at V and 6 bases at J, with 7 bases in the middle. As DNA, the CDR3 is TGTGCCAGCAGTCAGGACTCCGGGGAGCTGTTTTTT. This codes for CASSQDSGELFF.

Details on this clone: Sequence at one end of the junction differs from germline and may be a read error. The chain uses TRBV27 and TRBJ2-1; the D is unclear. CDR3 length: 15 amino acids. The germline gives CDR1 MNHEY, CDR2 SMNVEV (reference sequence). CDR3 nucleotides: TGTGCCACCAGTTTCCGGAGTACGGCCTACAATGAGCAGTTCTTC. This translates into CATSFRSTAYNEQFF.

The V and J genes are TRBV5-1 and TRBJ1-1, with D hard to call. CDR1 is SGHRS, CDR2 YFSETQ, per germline. CDR3 length: 14 amino acids. Deletions cut 4 bases from V and 4 bases from J, with 14 bases between. CDR3 nucleotides: TGCGCCAGCAGCCCACTGTTTTTAGGCACTGAAGCTTTCTTT. This encodes CASSPLFLGTEAFF.